The TCR beta chain described here comes from a study of cytomegalovirus exposure and HLA in healthy donors. Study-wide results and caveats: A later analysis associated approximately 17,000 TCR beta sequences with HLA alleles at a 0.05 false discovery rate. Published work reported that the classifier diagnosed cytomegalovirus status with high specificity and sensitivity.

CDR3 length equals 12 residues. V was pared by 0 bases and J by 7 bases, with 6 bases between. The germline gives CDR1 MDHEN, CDR2 SYDVKM. Primers for the PCR totalled 60 Vbeta and 13 Jbeta. Generated by immunoSEQ multiplex PCR, the TCRdb table keeps only in-frame clones and is missing some. Of roughly 160,000 clones listed, approximately 84% are singletons. This clone was seen only a few times. The antigen remains undetermined. Material for sequencing was PBMCs. This chain connects TRBV28 to TRBJ2-5; D perhaps matches TRBD2 (6 bases). This TCR was sampled from a woman in her 50s in good health and CMV-seropositive. CDR3 nucleotides: TGTGCCAGCAGTTTATGGGGGGGGACCCAGTACTTC. Amino acids: CASSLWGGTQYF.